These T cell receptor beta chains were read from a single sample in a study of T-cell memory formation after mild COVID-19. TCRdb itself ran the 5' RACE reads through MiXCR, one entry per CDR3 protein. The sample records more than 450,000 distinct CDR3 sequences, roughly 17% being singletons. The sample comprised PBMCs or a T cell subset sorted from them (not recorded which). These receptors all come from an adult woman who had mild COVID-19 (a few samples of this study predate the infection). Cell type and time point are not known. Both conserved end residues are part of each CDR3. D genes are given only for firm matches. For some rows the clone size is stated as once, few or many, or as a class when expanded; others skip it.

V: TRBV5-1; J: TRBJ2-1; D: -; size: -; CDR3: CASSLNGPATPRYNEQFF; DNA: TGCGCCAGCAGCTTGAATGGACCCGCCACGCCGAGGTACAATGAGCAGTTCTTC
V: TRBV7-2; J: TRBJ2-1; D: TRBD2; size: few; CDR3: CASSLGGTSGRANEQFF; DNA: TGTGCCAGCAGCTTAGGGGGGACTAGCGGGAGAGCCAATGAGCAGTTCTTC
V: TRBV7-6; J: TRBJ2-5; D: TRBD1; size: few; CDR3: CASSLAMDRIAETQYF; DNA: TGTGCCAGCAGCTTAGCTATGGACAGGATCGCCGAGACCCAGTACTTC
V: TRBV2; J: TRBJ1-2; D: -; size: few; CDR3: CASSDPSGRGGGYTF; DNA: TGTGCCAGCAGTGACCCGAGTGGGCGGGGAGGCGGCTACACCTTC
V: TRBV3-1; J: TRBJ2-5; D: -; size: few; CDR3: CASSPDSYYQSQETQYF; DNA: TGTGCCAGCAGCCCTGACTCCTACTACCAATCACAAGAGACCCAGTACTTC
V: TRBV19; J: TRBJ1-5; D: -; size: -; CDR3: CASSIWILANQPQHF; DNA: TGTGCCAGTAGTATATGGATATTGGCCAATCAGCCCCAGCATTTT
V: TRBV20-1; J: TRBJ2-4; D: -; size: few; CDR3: CSARDPQGAKNIQYF; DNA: TGCAGTGCTAGAGACCCACAGGGAGCCAAAAACATTCAGTACTTC
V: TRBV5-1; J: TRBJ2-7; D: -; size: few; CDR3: CASSPDPSYEQYF; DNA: TGCGCCAGCAGCCCGGATCCCTCGTACGAGCAGTACTTC
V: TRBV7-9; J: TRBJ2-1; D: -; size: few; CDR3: CASVPVGYNEQFF; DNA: TGTGCCAGCGTCCCGGTGGGGTACAATGAGCAGTTCTTC
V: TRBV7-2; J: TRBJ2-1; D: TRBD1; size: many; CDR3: CASSQGQGLYNEQFF; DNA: TGTGCCAGCAGCCAGGGACAGGGTCTGTACAATGAGCAGTTCTTC
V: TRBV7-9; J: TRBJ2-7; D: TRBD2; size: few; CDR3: CASSPPGGGYEQYF; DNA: TGTGCCAGCAGTCCTCCGGGGGGGGGCTACGAGCAGTACTTC
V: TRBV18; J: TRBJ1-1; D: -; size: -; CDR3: CASSPLSPELTAFF; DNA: TGTGCCAGCTCACCGTTATCTCCGGAACTCACTGCTTTCTTT
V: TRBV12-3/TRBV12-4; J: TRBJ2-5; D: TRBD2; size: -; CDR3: CASGSYGRENGYMETQYF; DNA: TGTGCCAGCGGTTCTTATGGGCGGGAGAATGGTTATATGGAGACCCAGTACTTC
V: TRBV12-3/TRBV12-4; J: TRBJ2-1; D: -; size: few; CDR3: CASSLSRQGRSNEQFF; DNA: TGTGCCAGCAGTTTAAGCCGTCAGGGTAGGTCCAATGAGCAGTTCTTC
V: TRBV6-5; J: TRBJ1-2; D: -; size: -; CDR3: CASRPDWANYGYTF; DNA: TGTGCCAGCAGACCGGACTGGGCTAACTATGGCTACACCTTC
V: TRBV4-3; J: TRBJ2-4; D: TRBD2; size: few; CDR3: CASSPTRGASGSAKNIQYF; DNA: TGCGCCAGCAGCCCCACCCGAGGGGCTAGCGGGAGTGCCAAAAACATTCAGTACTTC
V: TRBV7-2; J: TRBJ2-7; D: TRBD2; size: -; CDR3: CASTEGLAGSYEQYF; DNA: TGTGCCAGCACCGAAGGACTAGCGGGGTCCTACGAGCAGTACTTC
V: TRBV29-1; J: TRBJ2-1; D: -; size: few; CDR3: CSVEGRGWEQFF; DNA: TGCAGCGTTGAGGGTCGAGGTTGGGAGCAGTTCTTC
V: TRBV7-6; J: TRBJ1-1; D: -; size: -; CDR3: CASSSDSHKNTEAFF; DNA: TGTGCCAGCAGCTCAGACAGCCACAAGAACACTGAAGCTTTCTTT
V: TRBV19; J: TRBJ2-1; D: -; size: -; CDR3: CASGGAVVFF; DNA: TGTGCCAGTGGTGGGGCTGTAGTGTTCTTC
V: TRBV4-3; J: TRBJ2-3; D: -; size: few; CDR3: CASSQALGRGGSTDTQYF; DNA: TGCGCCAGCAGCCAAGCCCTAGGTCGGGGAGGATCCACAGATACGCAGTATTTT
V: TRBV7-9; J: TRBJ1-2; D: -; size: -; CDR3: CASSLLGVGYTF; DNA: TGTGCCAGCAGCTTATTAGGGGTTGGCTACACCTTC
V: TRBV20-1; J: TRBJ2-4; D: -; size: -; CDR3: CSARDRRAKNIQYF; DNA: TGCAGTGCTAGAGATCGCCGGGCCAAAAACATTCAGTACTTC
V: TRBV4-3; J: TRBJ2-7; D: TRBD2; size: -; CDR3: CASSQGLAGGTYEQYF; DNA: TGCGCCAGCAGCCAAGGACTAGCGGGAGGAACCTACGAGCAGTACTTC
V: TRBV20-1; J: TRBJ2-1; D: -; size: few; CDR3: CSARSVESSYNEQFF; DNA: TGCAGTGCTAGATCTGTCGAGAGCTCCTACAATGAGCAGTTCTTC
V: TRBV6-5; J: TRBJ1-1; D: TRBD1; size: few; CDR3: CASSDRGRSEAFF; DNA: TGTGCCAGCAGCGACAGGGGACGATCGGAAGCTTTCTTT
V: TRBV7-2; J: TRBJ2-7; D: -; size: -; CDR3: CASSLVPLDAYEQYF; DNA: TGTGCCAGCAGCTTAGTTCCACTAGACGCCTACGAGCAGTACTTC
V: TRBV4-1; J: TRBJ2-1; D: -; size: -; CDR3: CASSPGPISYNEQFF; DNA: TGCGCCAGCAGCCCCGGACCTATCTCCTACAATGAGCAGTTCTTC
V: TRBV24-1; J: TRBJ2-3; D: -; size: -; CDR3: CATSDRTLSNTQYF; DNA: TGTGCCACCAGTGATAGAACCCTAAGCAATACGCAGTATTTT